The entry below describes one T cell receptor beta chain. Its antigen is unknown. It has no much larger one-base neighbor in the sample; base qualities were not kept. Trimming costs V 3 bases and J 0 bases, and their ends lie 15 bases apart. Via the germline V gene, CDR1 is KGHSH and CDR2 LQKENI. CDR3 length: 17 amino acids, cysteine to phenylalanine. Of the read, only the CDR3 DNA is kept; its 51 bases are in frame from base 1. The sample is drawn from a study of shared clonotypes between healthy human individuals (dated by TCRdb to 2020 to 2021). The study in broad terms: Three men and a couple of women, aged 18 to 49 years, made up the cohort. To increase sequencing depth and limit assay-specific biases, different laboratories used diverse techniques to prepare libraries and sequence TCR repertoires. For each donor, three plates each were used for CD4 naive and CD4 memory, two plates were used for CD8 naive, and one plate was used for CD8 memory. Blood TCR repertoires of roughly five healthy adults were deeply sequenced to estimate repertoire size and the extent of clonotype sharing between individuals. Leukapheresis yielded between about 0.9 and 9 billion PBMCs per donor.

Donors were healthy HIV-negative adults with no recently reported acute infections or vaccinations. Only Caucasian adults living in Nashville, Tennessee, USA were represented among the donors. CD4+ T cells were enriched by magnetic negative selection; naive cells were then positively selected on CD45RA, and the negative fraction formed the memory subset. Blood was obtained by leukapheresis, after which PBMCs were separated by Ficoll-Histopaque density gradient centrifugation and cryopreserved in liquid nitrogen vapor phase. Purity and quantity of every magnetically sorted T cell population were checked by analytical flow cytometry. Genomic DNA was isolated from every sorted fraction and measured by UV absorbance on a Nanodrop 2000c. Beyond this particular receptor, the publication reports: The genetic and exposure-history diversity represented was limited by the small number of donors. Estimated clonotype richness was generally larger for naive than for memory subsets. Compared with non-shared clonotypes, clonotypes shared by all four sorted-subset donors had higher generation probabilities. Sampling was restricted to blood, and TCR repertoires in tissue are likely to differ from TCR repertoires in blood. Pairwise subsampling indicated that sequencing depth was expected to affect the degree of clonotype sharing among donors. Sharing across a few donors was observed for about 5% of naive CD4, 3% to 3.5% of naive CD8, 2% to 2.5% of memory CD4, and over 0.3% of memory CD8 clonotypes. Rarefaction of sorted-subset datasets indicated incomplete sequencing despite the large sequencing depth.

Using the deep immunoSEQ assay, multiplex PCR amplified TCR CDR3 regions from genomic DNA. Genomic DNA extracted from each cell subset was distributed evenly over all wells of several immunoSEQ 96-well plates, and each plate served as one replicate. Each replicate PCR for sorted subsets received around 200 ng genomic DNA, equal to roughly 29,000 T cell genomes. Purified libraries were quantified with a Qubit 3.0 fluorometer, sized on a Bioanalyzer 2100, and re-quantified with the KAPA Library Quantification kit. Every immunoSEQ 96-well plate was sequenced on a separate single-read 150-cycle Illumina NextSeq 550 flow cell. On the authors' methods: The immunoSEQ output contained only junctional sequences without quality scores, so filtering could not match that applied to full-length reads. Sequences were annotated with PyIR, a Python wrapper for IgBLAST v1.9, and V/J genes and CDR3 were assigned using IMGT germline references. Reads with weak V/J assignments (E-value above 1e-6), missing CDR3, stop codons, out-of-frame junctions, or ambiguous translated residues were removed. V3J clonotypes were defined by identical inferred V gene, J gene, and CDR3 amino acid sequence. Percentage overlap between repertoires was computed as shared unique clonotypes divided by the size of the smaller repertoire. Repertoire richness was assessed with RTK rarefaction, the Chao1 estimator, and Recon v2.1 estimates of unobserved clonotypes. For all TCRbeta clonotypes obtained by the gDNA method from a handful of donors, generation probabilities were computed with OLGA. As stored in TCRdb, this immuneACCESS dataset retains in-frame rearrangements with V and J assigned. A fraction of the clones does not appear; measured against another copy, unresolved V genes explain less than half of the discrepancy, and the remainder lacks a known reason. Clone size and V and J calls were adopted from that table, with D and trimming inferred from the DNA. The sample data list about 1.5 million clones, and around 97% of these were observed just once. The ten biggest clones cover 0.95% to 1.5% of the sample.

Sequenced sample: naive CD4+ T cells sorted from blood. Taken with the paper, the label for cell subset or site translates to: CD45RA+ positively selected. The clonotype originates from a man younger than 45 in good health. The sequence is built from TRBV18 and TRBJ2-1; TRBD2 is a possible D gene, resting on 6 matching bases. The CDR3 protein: CASSPLPAGSSYNEQFF. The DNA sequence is TGTGCCAGCTCACCCCTGCCGGCGGGGAGCTCCTACAATGAGCAGTTCTTC.